This T cell receptor beta chain originates from a study of T-cell reconstitution after alpha-beta-depleted transplantation in children (dated by TCRdb to the mid-2010s). Notes on the research overall: T-cell immune reconstitution after TCRalphabeta/CD19-depleted allogeneic hematopoietic cell transplantation in children was quantitatively tracked in the study by means of TCR repertoire profiling. What the research found in general, with its limitations: Over the following months the frequencies of hyperexpanded clones went down, and after one year T-cell counts and TCRbeta diversity were mostly credited to newly produced T cells. In some patients, the high TCRbeta diversity seen at day 60 was put down to recipient T cells and intrathymic progenitors that had survived conditioning. About two months after transplant, the apparently early recovery of alphabetaT-cell counts reportedly depended on just several hundred clones that had expanded rapidly and came from non-depleted graft cells.

This clonotype has ten or more counts. Its antigen remains undetermined. Base qualities are not recorded, but no much larger clone differs from it by a single base. The sample's treatment or condition label, decoded: allogeneic hematopoietic cell transplantation with graft depleted of TCRalphabeta T cells and CD19 B cells. TCRalphabeta/CD19-depleted allogeneic hematopoietic cell grafts were given to the transplant recipients, all of whom were children. Libraries were made using PCR. The sample was run on an Illumina HiSeq 2500. TCR libraries were prepared with molecular barcoding, using unique molecular identifiers to normalize TCRbeta repertoire quantification. The public reads were reanalyzed by TCRdb: fastp trimming at Q25, MiXCR alignment, in-frame beta chains only. Rows with one shared CDR3 protein collapse into an entry with the most common genes and DNA. Within this sample are roughly 66,000 distinct CDR3 sequences, with 4.9% of them counted one time only. The ten largest clonotypes hold approximately 20% of the sample.

V and J are truncated by 4 bases and 5 bases respectively, leaving an intervening sequence of 10 bases. The germline V gene provides CDR1 SGHRS and CDR2 YFSETQ. The CDR3 runs 14 residues from the cysteine to the phenylalanine. The only DNA kept is the CDR3, 42 bases in frame from the first base. The sequencing used PBMCs, mostly from graft donor cells, collected 180 days after TCRalphabeta/CD19-depleted stem cell transplant. The sequence came from a boy younger than two who had a stem cell transplant for acute myeloid leukemia, so the T cells may come from the graft donor. The chain links TRBV5-1 with TRBJ2-6; no D gene is confidently identified. The CDR3 protein is CASSVSLWANVLTF. The DNA reads TGCGCCAGCAGCGTCAGTTTGTGGGCCAACGTCCTGACTTTC.